The source of this T cell receptor (beta chain) is a study of identical twins. Germline assignment: CDR1 MDHEN and CDR2 SYDVKM. V was pared by 6 bases and J by 6 bases, with 15 bases between. CDR3 size: 15 residues. TCRdb recomputed calls from the 5' RACE reads with MiXCR, one row per CDR3 protein. The table shows about 530,000 distinct CDR3 sequences, with approximately 20% occurring only once. The table lists this clonotype with a few counts. The sample was also linked to a second study, of yellow fever vaccine responses in identical twins. That source reports: Reported findings indicate that twins' vaccine T cell responses seemed partially convergent, partially personalized.

The rearrangement uses TRBV28 and TRBJ1-6, with D maybe TRBD1 (5 bases). This sequence originates from a woman between 18 and 30 years old in good health. Sequenced sample: CD4+ T cells sorted from blood. The CDR3 coding sequence is TGTGCCAGCAGCATAAAAGGGGTGGGTAATTCACCCCTCCACTTT. Amino acids: CASSIKGVGNSPLHF.